The 19 T cell receptor beta chains reported below all come from one sample, sequenced in a study of cytomegalovirus exposure and HLA in healthy donors. The table came from immunoSEQ multiplex PCR; TCRdb's copy has only in-frame clones and leaves some out. The top ten clones hold roughly 5.8% of a sample with about 160,000 clones, about 90% of them seen once. The sequenced sample was PBMCs. These receptors were obtained from a woman in her 30s in good health and CMV-seronegative.

CDR3 sequence (DNA): TGTGCCAGCAATCGACCGAGACAGGGTCACTATGGCTACACCTTC. As protein: CASNRPRQGHYGYTF. The chain links TRBV28 to TRBJ1-2; 7 nucleotides agree with TRBD1. The CDR3 length is 15 residues. Looked up from germline, CDR1 is MDHEN and CDR2 is SYDVKM. V was clipped by 7 bases and J by 3 bases; unmatched bases: 11.

This clone was found a few times. J is TRBJ1-1 and V is TRBV29-1, with no clear D. The germline V and J ends were trimmed by 7 bases and 4 bases, with 13 bases remaining between them. This CDR3 has 12 amino acids. Germline CDR1 reads SQVTM; CDR2 reads ANQGSEA. This CDR3 is CSAGGGSTEAFF. The DNA of the CDR3 is TGCAGCGCAGGAGGAGGGAGCACTGAAGCTTTCTTT.

The rearrangement joins TRBV7-2 to TRBJ2-5; the match to TRBD2 covers 14 bases. This CDR3 region has 17 residues. Germline CDR1 reads SGHTA; CDR2 reads FQGNSA. The J segment lost 5 bases and the V segment lost 4 bases, leaving 9 bases of the junction unmatched. CDR3 region: CASSSRRLAGGRETQYF. In nucleotides, the CDR3 is TGTGCCAGCAGCTCCAGACGACTAGCGGGGGGGCGGGAGACCCAGTACTTC. The variable domain in full, completed from reference TRBV7-2 and TRBJ2-5, reads GAGVSQSPSNKVTEKGKDVELRCDPISGHTALYWYRQSLGQGLEFLIYFQGNSAPDKSGLPSDRFSAERTGGSVSTLTIQRTQQEDSAVYLCASSSRRLAGGRETQYFGPGTRLLVL.

The V and J genes are TRBV7-6 and TRBJ2-1, with 8 bases lining up with TRBD2. Germline V gives CDR1 SGHVS, CDR2 FNYEAQ. This CDR3 has 15 amino acids. The ends lost 5 bases at V and 2 bases at J; junction bases unmatched: 5. The chain's CDR3 is CASSTAGVAYNEQFF. CDR3 bases: TGTGCCAGCAGCACAGCGGGAGTGGCCTACAATGAGCAGTTCTTC. The whole variable domain, remainder taken from reference TRBV7-6 and TRBJ2-1, is GAGVSQSPRYKVTKRGQDVALRCDPISGHVSLYWYRQALGQGPEFLTYFNYEAQQDKSGLPNDRFSAERPEGSISTLTIQRTEQRDSAMYRCASSTAGVAYNEQFFGPGTRLTVL.

This chain connects TRBV30 to TRBJ2-7; no clear D. CDR3 length: 13 residues. Germline V lookup: CDR1 GTSNPN, CDR2 SVGIG (reference sequence). The V end lost 3 bases, the J end lost 4 bases, and 13 bases lay between the germline ends. DNA of the CDR3: TGTGCCTGGAGAGTCGAATATCTTTACGAGCAGTACTTC. Translating gives CAWRVEYLYEQYF.

The rearrangement uses TRBV19 and TRBJ2-1; D is unclear. The CDR3 has 13 residues. Germline V lookup: CDR1 LNHDA, CDR2 SQIVND (reference sequence). Deletions cut 2 bases from V and 9 bases from J, with 11 bases between. CDR3 protein: CASSISSISEQFF. In DNA form, the CDR3 reads TGTGCCAGTAGTATATCCTCTATATCTGAGCAGTTCTTC. Looking up the rest from reference TRBV19 and TRBJ2-1 gives the full variable domain: DGGITQSPKYLFRKEGQNVTLSCEQNLNHDAMYWYRQDPGQGLRLIYYSQIVNDFQKGDIAEGYSVSREKKESFPLTVTSAQKNPTAFYLCASSISSISEQFFGPGTRLTVL.

Only one count was recorded for this clone. The chain recombines TRBV7-8 with TRBJ1-2, with no clear D. Germline CDR1 SGHVS, CDR2 FQNEAQ. The ends were cut back, 1 base at V and 0 bases at J, with 6 bases in the middle. CDR3 length: 14 residues. CDR3 loop: CASSLGHTNYGYTF. CDR3 nucleotide sequence: TGTGCCAGCAGCTTAGGACACACTAACTATGGCTACACCTTC.

The V and J genes are TRBV2 and TRBJ1-3; maybe TRBD1 (5 bases). Germline V gene sequence: CDR1 SNHLY, CDR2 FYNNEI. The ends were cut back, 5 bases at V and 9 bases at J, with 11 bases in the middle. CDR3 length equals 12 residues. The CDR3 bases are TGTGCCAGCAGTTACGGGGGTTCCACCATATATTTT. This translates into CASSYGGSTIYF.

The rearrangement joins TRBV9 to TRBJ1-2, with D unclear. The CDR3 consists of 13 residues. The germline V gene has CDR1 SGDLS and CDR2 YYNGEE. V lost 2 bases and J lost 8, with 13 bases in between. The CDR3: CASSVGPVDGYTF. In DNA form, the CDR3 reads TGTGCCAGCAGCGTCGGTCCAGTAGACGGCTACACCTTC.

The chain couples TRBV6-6 to TRBJ1-1; D is perhaps TRBD1 (5 bases). This CDR3 is built from 13 residues. CDR1 is MNHNY and CDR2 is SVGAGI in the germline V gene (reference sequence). V shed 9 bases and J shed 6 bases, with 17 bases lying between them. In nucleotides, the CDR3 is TGTGCCAGTTACGCTAGGGAGGGGTCTGAAGCTTTCTTT. It codes for CASYAREGSEAFF.

V and J are TRBV5-4 and TRBJ2-2, with D perhaps matching TRBD2 (5 bases). Trimming took 0 bases from V and 10 from J, leaving 13 bases between them. Germline V gene data show CDR1 as SGHNT and CDR2 as YYREEE (reference sequence). The CDR3 loop spans 14 amino acids. The CDR3 loop is CASSLDGLAVELFF. CDR3 sequence (DNA): TGTGCCAGCAGCTTGGACGGACTCGCCGTGGAGCTGTTTTTT.

V and J are TRBV7-8 and TRBJ2-7, with D tentatively TRBD2 (5 bases). V shed 1 base and J shed 2 bases, with 15 bases lying between them. CDR1 is SGHVS and CDR2 is FQNEAQ in the germline V gene. The length of the CDR3 is 16 residues. The CDR3 sequence is CASSLGVARKTYEQYF. The DNA of the CDR3 is TGTGCCAGCAGCTTAGGGGTAGCGAGGAAAACCTACGAGCAGTACTTC.

The V gene is TRBV2, the J gene TRBJ1-1; D remains ambiguous. V was clipped by 5 bases and J by 5 bases, with 18 bases between them. Germline values: CDR1 SNHLY, CDR2 FYNNEI. This CDR3 spans 15 amino acids. The CDR3 loop reads CASSPNQVPGTEAFF. The DNA of the CDR3 is TGTGCCAGCAGTCCAAACCAGGTCCCTGGGACTGAAGCTTTCTTT.

This clone was observed a single time. The J gene is TRBJ1-2, the V gene TRBV7-9; D unresolved. This CDR3 has 13 residues. Germline CDR1 SEHNR, CDR2 FQNEAQ (reference sequence). The germline V and J ends were trimmed by 3 bases and 4 bases, with 9 bases remaining between them. CDR3 protein: CASSFSRSYGYTF. DNA of the CDR3: TGTGCCAGCAGCTTCTCCCGGAGCTATGGCTACACCTTC.

This rearrangement joins TRBV10-3 to TRBJ2-7; tentative D call: TRBD2 (6 bases). The V end lost 5 bases, the J end lost 3 bases, and 8 bases lay between the germline ends. There are 12 residues in the CDR3. Germline assignment: CDR1 ENHRY and CDR2 SYGVKD. DNA of the CDR3: TGTGCCATCAGTTCGGGAGACTACGAGCAGTACTTC. Translating it yields CAISSGDYEQYF.

The rearrangement links TRBV15 to TRBJ1-4; D is unresolved. V lost 2 bases to trimming and J lost 5 bases, with 9 bases between them. The CDR3 extends over 14 amino acids. Looked up from germline, CDR1 is LNHNV and CDR2 is YYDKDF (reference sequence). The CDR3 nucleotides are TGTGCCACCAGCAGACTTGGTCCCAATGAAAAACTGTTTTTT. It codes for CATSRLGPNEKLFF.

The genes are TRBV7-2 and TRBJ1-5, with 8 bases matching TRBD1. CDR1 is SGHTA and CDR2 is FQGNSA in the germline V gene. V dropped 1 base and J dropped 7; count of bases not matched to a gene: 3. The CDR3 is 14 amino acids. The CDR3 DNA sequence: TGTGCCAGCAGCTTAGGGACAGGGAAGCAGCCCCAGCATTTT. Residues: CASSLGTGKQPQHF.

This clone has just a few counts. The J gene is TRBJ2-7, the V gene TRBV27; the match to TRBD1 covers 7 bases. CDR1 and CDR2 from the germline V gene are MNHEY and SMNVEV (reference sequence). The CDR3 extends over 16 amino acids. J lost 2 bases, V lost 3 bases, and 10 bases had no gene match. The CDR3 DNA reads TGTGCCAGCAGTTTTCTTTTCTCAGGGGGAACCTACGAGCAGTACTTC. Residues: CASSFLFSGGTYEQYF.

The chain recombines TRBV4-2 with TRBJ2-1; 7 bases are shared with TRBD2. Germline V gene sequence: CDR1 LGHNA, CDR2 YNFKEQ. The V segment lost 1 base and the J segment 5 bases; nucleotides outside the gene matches: 8. The CDR3 sequence is 16 residues long. CDR3 sequence reads: CASSQGVTSKNNEQFF. The CDR3 region has the DNA TGTGCCAGCAGCCAAGGGGTGACTAGCAAGAACAATGAGCAGTTCTTC.